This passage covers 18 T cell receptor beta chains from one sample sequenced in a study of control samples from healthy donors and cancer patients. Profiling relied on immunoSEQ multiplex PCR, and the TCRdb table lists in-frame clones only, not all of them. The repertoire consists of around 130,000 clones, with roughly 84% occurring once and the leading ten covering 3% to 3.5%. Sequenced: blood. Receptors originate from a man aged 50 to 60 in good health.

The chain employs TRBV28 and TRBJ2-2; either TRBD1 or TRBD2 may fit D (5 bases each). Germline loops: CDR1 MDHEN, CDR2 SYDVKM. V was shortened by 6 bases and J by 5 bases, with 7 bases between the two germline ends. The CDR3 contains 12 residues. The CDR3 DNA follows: TGTGCCAGCAGGTGGGGGACCGGGGAGCTGTTTTTT. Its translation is CASRWGTGELFF.

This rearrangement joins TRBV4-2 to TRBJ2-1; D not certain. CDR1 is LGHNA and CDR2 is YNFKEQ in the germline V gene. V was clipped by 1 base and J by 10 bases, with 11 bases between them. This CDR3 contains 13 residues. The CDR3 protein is CASSQGVGDEQFF. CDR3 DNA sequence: TGTGCCAGCAGCCAAGGGGTGGGTGACGAGCAGTTCTTC.

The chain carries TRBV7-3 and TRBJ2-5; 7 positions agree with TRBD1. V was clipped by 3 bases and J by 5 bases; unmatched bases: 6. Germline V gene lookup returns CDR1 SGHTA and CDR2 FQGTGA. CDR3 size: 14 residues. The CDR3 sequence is CASSLFQGDETQYF. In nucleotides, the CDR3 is TGTGCCAGCAGCTTGTTCCAGGGGGACGAGACCCAGTACTTC.

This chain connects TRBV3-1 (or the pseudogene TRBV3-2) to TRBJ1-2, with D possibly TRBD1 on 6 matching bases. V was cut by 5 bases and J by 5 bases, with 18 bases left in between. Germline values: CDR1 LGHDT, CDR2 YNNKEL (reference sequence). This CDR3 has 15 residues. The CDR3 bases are TGTGCCAGCAGCTCCAGTCAGGGGCGCGGTTATGGCTACACCTTC. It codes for CASSSSQGRGYGYTF.

The CDR3 DNA is TGTGCCAGCAGGGTCGGGACTAGTCTGGGGGATACGCAGTATTTT. Amino acids: CASRVGTSLGDTQYF. The genes are TRBV6-5 and TRBJ2-3, with 8 bases identical to TRBD2. Trimming took 6 bases from V and 6 from J; bases not matched to a gene: 11. The CDR3 runs 15 residues. CDR1 is MNHEY, CDR2 SVGAGI, per germline.

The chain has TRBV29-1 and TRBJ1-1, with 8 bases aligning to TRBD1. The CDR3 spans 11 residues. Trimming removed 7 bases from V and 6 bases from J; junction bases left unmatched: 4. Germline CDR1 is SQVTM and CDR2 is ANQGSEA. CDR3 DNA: TGCAGCGGACAGGGGAGGGCTGAAGCTTTCTTT. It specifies CSGQGRAEAFF.

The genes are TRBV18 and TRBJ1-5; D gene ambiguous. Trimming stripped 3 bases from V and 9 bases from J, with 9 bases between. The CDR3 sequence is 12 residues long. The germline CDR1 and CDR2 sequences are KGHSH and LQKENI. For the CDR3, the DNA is TGTGCCAGCTCACCTGACACGGGGCCCCAGCATTTT. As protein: CASSPDTGPQHF.

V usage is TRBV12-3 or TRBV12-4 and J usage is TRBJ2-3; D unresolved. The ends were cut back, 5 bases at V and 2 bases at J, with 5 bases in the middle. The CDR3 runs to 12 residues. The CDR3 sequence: CASSIYTDTQYF. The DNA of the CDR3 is TGTGCCAGCAGTATTTACACAGATACGCAGTATTTT.

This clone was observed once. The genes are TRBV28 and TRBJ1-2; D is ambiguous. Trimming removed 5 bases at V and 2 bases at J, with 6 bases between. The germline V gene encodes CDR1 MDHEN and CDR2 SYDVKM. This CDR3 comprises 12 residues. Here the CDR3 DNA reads TGTGCCAGCAGTCTACAGAACTATGGCTACACCTTC. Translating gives CASSLQNYGYTF.

The CDR3 DNA is TGCGCCAGCAGCCTGGGACAGCCCCCCCCCTACAATGAGCAGTTCTTC. Amino acid sequence: CASSLGQPPPYNEQFF. The chain combines TRBV5-1 with TRBJ2-1, with 7 bases matching TRBD1. In germline, CDR1 is SGHRS, CDR2 YFSETQ. V gave up 4 bases and J gave up 2 bases; unmatched junction bases: 9. The CDR3 runs to 16 residues.

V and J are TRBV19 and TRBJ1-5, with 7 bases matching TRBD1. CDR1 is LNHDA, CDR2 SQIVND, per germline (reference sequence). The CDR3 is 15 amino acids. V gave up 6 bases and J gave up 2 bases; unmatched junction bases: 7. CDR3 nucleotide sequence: TGTGCCAGTAGCCCAGGGGGATGGGGCAATCAGCCCCAGCATTTT. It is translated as CASSPGGWGNQPQHF.

As DNA, the CDR3 is TGTGCCAGTAGTATCCTTGTCGGGGACAGGGGGAACTATGGCTACACCTTC. It is translated as CASSILVGDRGNYGYTF. This sequence joins TRBV19 and TRBJ1-2; 11 positions match TRBD1. V was clipped by 3 bases and J by 2 bases; unmatched bases: 8. Germline CDR1 reads LNHDA; CDR2 reads SQIVND (reference sequence). The CDR3 sequence is 17 residues long.

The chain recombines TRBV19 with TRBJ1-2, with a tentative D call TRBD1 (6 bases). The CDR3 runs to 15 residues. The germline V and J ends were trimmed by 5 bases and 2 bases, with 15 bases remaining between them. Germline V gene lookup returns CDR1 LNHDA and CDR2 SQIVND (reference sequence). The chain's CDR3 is CASSPRQEPNYGYTF. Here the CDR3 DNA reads TGTGCCAGTAGTCCAAGACAGGAGCCCAACTATGGCTACACCTTC.

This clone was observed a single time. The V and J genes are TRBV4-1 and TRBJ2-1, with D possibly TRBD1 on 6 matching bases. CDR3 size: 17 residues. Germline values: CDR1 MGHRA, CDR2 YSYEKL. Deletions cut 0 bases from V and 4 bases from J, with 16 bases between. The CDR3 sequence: CASSQDWMGAEYNEQFF. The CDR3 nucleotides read TGCGCCAGCAGCCAAGATTGGATGGGGGCCGAATACAATGAGCAGTTCTTC.

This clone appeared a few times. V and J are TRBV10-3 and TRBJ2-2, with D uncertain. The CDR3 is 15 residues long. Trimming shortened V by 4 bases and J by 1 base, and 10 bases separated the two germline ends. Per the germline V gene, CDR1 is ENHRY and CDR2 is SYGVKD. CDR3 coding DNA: TGTGCCATCAGTGTGGCACCCGGGAACACCGGGGAGCTGTTTTTT. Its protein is CAISVAPGNTGELFF.

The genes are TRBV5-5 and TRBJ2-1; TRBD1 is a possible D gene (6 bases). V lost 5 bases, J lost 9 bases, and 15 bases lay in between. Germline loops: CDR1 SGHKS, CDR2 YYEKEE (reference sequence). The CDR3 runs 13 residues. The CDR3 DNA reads TGTGCCAGCAGTTGGTCTGGGGGCAGTGAGCAGTTCTTC. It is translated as CASSWSGGSEQFF.

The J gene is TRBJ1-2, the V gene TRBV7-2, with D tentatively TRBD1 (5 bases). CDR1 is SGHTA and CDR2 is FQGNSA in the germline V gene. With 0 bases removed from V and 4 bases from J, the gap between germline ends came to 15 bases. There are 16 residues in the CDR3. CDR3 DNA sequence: TGTGCCAGCAGCTTAGCAAGCGGGGGTTTTGCCTATGGCTACACCTTC. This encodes CASSLASGGFAYGYTF. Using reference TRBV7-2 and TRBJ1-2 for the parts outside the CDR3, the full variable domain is GAGVSQSPSNKVTEKGKDVELRCDPISGHTALYWYRQSLGQGLEFLIYFQGNSAPDKSGLPSDRFSAERTGGSVSTLTIQRTQQEDSAVYLCASSLASGGFAYGYTFGSGTRLTVV.

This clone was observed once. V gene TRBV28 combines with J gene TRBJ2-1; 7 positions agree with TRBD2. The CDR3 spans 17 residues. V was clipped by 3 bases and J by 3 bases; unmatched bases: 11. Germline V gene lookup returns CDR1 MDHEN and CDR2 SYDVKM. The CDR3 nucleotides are TGTGCCAGCAGTTTGGGCGTGTCGGGGGGTGGCTACAATGAGCAGTTCTTC. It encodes CASSLGVSGGGYNEQFF.